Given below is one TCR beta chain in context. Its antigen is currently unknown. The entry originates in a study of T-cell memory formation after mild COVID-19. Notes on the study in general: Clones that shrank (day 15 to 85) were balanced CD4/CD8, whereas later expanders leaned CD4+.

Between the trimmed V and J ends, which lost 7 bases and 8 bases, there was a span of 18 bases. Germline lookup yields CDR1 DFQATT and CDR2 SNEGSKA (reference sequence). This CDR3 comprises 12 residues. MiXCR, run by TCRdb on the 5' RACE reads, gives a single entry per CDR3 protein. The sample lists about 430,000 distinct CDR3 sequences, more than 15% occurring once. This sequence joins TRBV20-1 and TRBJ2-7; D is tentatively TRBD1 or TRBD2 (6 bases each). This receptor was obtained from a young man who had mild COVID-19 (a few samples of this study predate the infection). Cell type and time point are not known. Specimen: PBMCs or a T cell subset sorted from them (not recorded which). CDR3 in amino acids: CSGRGAGGQQYF. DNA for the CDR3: TGCAGTGGCCGGGGTGCTGGGGGGCAGCAGTACTTC.